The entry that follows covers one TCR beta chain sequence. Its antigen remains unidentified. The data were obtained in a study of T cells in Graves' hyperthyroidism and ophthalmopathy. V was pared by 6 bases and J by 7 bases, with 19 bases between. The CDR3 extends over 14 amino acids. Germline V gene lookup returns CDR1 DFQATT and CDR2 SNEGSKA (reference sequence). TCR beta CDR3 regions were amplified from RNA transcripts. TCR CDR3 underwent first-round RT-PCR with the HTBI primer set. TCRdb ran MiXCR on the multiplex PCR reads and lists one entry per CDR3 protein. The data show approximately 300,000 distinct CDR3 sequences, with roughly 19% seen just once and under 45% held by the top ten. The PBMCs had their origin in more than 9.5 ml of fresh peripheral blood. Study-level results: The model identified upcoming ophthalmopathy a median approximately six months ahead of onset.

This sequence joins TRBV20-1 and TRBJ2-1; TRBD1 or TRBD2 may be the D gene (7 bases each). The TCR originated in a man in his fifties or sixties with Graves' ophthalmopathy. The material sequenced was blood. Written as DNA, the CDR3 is TGCAGTGCCACCGCTCAGGGGGGGCGAAATGAGCAGTTCTTC. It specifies CSATAQGGRNEQFF.